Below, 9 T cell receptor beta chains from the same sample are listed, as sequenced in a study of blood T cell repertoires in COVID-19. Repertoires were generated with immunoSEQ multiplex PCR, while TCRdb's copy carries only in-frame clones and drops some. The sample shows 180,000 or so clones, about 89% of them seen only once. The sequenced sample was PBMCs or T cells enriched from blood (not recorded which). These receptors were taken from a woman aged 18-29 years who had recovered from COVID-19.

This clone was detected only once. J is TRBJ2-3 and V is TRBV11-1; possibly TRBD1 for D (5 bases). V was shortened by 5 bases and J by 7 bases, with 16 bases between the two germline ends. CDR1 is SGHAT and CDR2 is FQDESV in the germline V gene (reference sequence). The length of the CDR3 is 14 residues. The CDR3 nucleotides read TGTGCCAGCAGCCCGCCCACTAAGGGGTATACGCAGTATTTT. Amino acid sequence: CASSPPTKGYTQYF.

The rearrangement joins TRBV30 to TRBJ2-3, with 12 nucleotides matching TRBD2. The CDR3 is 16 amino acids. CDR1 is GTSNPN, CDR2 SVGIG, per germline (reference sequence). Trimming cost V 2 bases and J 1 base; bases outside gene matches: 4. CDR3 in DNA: TGTGCCTGGAGTTCCCCTAGCGGGAGGGGCACAGATACGCAGTATTTT. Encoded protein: CAWSSPSGRGTDTQYF.

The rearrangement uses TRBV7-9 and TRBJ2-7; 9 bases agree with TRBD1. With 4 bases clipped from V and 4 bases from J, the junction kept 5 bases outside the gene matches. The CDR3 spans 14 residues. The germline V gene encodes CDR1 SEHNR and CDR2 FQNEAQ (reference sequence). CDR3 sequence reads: CASSWGTGWYEQYF. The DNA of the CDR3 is TGTGCCAGCAGCTGGGGGACAGGGTGGTACGAGCAGTACTTC.

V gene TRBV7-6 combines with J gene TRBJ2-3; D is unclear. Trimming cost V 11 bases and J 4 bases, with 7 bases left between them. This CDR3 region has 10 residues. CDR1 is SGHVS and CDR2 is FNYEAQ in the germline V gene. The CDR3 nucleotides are TGTGCCGGCTCATCAGATACGCAGTATTTT. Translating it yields CAGSSDTQYF.

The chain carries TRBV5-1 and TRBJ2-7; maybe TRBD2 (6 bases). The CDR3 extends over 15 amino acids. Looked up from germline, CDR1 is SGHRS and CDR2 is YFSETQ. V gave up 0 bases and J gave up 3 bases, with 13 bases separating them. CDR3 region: CASSLEAGSGYEQYF. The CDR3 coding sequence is TGCGCCAGCAGCTTGGAAGCCGGGAGTGGCTACGAGCAGTACTTC.

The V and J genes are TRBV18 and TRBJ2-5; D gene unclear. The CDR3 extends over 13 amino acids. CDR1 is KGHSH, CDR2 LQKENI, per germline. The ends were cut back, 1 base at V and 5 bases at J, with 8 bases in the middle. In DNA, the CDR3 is TGTGCCAGCTCACCACTAGATTCGGAGACCCAGTACTTC. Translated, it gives CASSPLDSETQYF.

In nucleotides, the CDR3 is TGCAGCGTGTCGAGGCGGCGGGAGGGCTCCTACGAGCAGTACTTC. It yields the protein CSVSRRREGSYEQYF. The chain couples TRBV29-1 to TRBJ2-7; 9 bases agree with TRBD2. The germline gives CDR1 SQVTM, CDR2 ANQGSEA. The CDR3 spans 15 residues. J was trimmed by 0 bases and V by 6 bases; bases with no gene match: 9.

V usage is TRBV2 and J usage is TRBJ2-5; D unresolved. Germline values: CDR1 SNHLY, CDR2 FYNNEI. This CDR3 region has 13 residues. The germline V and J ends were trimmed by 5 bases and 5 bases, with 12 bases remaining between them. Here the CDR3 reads CASSFTEVETQYF. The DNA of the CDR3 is TGTGCCAGCAGTTTCACAGAAGTGGAGACCCAGTACTTC.

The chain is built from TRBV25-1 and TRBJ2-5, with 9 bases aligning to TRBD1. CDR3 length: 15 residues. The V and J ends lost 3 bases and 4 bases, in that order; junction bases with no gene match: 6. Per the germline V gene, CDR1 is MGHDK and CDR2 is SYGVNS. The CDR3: CASSDGLTGGETQYF. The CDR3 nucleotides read TGTGCCAGCAGTGACGGTTTGACAGGGGGAGAGACCCAGTACTTC.